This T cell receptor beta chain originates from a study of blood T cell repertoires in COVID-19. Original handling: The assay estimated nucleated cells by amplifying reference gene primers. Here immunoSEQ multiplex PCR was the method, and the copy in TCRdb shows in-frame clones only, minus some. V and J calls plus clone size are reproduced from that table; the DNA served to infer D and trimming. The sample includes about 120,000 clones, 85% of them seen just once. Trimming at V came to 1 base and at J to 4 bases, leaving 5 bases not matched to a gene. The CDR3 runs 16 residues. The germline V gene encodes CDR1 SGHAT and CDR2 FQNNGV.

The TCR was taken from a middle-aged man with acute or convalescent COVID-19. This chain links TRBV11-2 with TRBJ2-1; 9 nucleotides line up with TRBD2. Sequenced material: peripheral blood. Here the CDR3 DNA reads TGTGCCAGCAGCTTAGTGGCGGGAGGGCTTTACAATGAGCAGTTCTTC. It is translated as CASSLVAGGLYNEQFF.